Shown below are 23 T cell receptor beta chains from a single sample sequenced in a study of blood T cell repertoires in COVID-19. Sequenced by immunoSEQ multiplex PCR; TCRdb stores in-frame clones only, minus some. Here the sample spans hundreds of thousands of clones, roughly 86% being singletons. What was sequenced was peripheral blood. These receptors were obtained from a woman aged 30 to 39 with COVID-19, enrolled during active disease.

The chain recombines TRBV4-1 with TRBJ2-1; 14 bases map to TRBD2. Germline V gene lookup returns CDR1 MGHRA and CDR2 YSYEKL. The CDR3 covers 17 residues. The ends lost 1 base at V and 5 bases at J; junction bases unmatched: 4. CDR3 bases: TGCGCCAGCAGCCAAGTGGGACTAGCGGGGGCCCACAATGAGCAGTTCTTC. As protein: CASSQVGLAGAHNEQFF.

The chain has TRBV4-2 and TRBJ2-2, with D perhaps matching TRBD1 (6 bases). The CDR3 covers 14 residues. CDR1 and CDR2 (germline): LGHNA, YNFKEQ. V shed 1 base and J shed 7 bases, with 10 bases lying between them. The CDR3: CASSQAGAVGELFF. CDR3 DNA: TGTGCCAGCAGCCAAGCAGGGGCGGTCGGGGAGCTGTTTTTT.

Concerning this clone: Additional DNA sequences in this sample encode the identical CDR3. The chain combines TRBV19 with TRBJ1-1, with 11 bases fitting TRBD1. CDR1 and CDR2 from the germline V gene are LNHDA and SQIVND (reference sequence). The CDR3 covers 14 residues. V trimming: 5 bases; J trimming: 4 bases; junction bases outside the gene matches: 3. The CDR3 here is CASSSGTGGTEAFF. CDR3 coding DNA: TGTGCCAGTAGTTCCGGGACAGGGGGCACTGAAGCTTTCTTT.

This sequence joins TRBV5-1 and TRBJ1-5; possible D gene TRBD1, 6 bases. There are 14 residues in the CDR3. Germline CDR1 SGHRS, CDR2 YFSETQ. V dropped 4 bases and J dropped 2 bases, with 10 bases sitting between them. The CDR3 sequence is CASSPRGGNQPQHF. As DNA, the CDR3 is TGCGCCAGCAGCCCCAGGGGTGGCAATCAGCCCCAGCATTTT. The entire variable domain, with the rest obtained from reference TRBV5-1 and TRBJ1-5, is as follows: KAGVTQTPRYLIKTRGQQVTLSCSPISGHRSVSWYQQTPGQGLQFLFEYFSETQRNKGNFPGRFSGRQFSNSRSEMNVSTLELGDSALYLCASSPRGGNQPQHFGDGTRLSIL.

The CDR3 DNA follows: TGCGCCAGCAGTGAGAGGGGAAGTGTTCGGGCTTTCTTT. Its protein is CASSERGSVRAFF. This chain links TRBV10-1 with TRBJ1-1; a weak D match, TRBD1 (5 bases). The V gene lost 2 bases and the J gene lost 11 bases, with 15 bases spanning the gap. Germline V gene lookup returns CDR1 WNHNN and CDR2 SYGVQD (reference sequence). This CDR3 has 13 residues.

J is TRBJ1-1 and V is TRBV4-1; 7 bases map to TRBD1. In germline, CDR1 is MGHRA, CDR2 YSYEKL. The CDR3 loop spans 16 amino acids. The V and J ends lost 0 bases and 5 bases, in that order; junction bases with no gene match: 9. CDR3 DNA sequence: TGCGCCAGCAGCCAAGATGGAACAGGGGTGGGGACTGAAGCTTTCTTT. This codes for CASSQDGTGVGTEAFF.

V usage is TRBV4-1 and J usage is TRBJ2-1, with no clear D. Germline V lookup: CDR1 MGHRA, CDR2 YSYEKL. Trimming took off 4 bases at V and 0 bases at J, with 13 bases between the two ends. CDR3 length: 16 amino acids. The CDR3 DNA follows: TGCGCCAGCAGCCCAATTACGCGGAACTCCTACAATGAGCAGTTCTTC. Protein product: CASSPITRNSYNEQFF.

This chain joins TRBV19 and TRBJ1-4; 12 nucleotides align to TRBD1. CDR3 size: 13 residues. The germline gives CDR1 LNHDA, CDR2 SQIVND (reference sequence). J lost 8 bases, V lost 9 bases, and 4 bases had no gene match. CDR3 protein: CASSGTGGEKLFF. CDR3 nucleotides: TGTGCCAGCTCCGGGACAGGGGGCGAAAAACTGTTTTTT. Combining the CDR3 with reference TRBV19 and TRBJ1-4 gives the whole variable domain DGGITQSPKYLFRKEGQNVTLSCEQNLNHDAMYWYRQDPGQGLRLIYYSQIVNDFQKGDIAEGYSVSREKKESFPLTVTSAQKNPTAFYLCASSGTGGEKLFFGSGTQLSVL.

The chain links TRBV10-3 to TRBJ1-6; 7 positions match TRBD1. J gave up 8 bases and V 7 bases, and 8 bases lay outside the gene matches. CDR3 length: 14 amino acids. Germline CDR1 reads ENHRY; CDR2 reads SYGVKD. CDR3 nucleotide sequence: TGTGCCATCAATGAACGGCAGGGGGATTCACCCCTCCACTTT. This gives the protein CAINERQGDSPLHF.

The V and J genes are TRBV23-1 and TRBJ1-5; D is unresolved. TRBV23-1 is given ORF status, its function remaining uncertain. V shed 9 bases and J shed 4 bases, with 10 bases lying between them. The CDR3 is 12 amino acids. The CDR3 is CASPRTNQPQHF. CDR3 bases: TGCGCCAGTCCGAGAACTAATCAGCCCCAGCATTTT.

The J gene is TRBJ2-3, the V gene TRBV27; TRBD2 aligns across 9 bases. There are 16 residues in the CDR3. Trimming took 2 bases from V and 4 from J; bases not matched to a gene: 7. Germline V gene lookup returns CDR1 MNHEY and CDR2 SMNVEV (reference sequence). Here the CDR3 reads CASSLNAGGPADTQYF. Written as DNA, the CDR3 is TGTGCCAGCAGTTTAAATGCGGGGGGGCCTGCAGATACGCAGTATTTT.

This sequence joins TRBV7-2 and TRBJ2-7, with 8 positions matching TRBD1. Germline V CDR1 and CDR2: SGHTA, FQGNSA. The J segment lost 4 bases and the V segment lost 2 bases, leaving 7 bases of the junction unmatched. The CDR3 extends over 15 amino acids. DNA for the CDR3: TGTGCCAGCAGCTTAACCGGGACAGGATTATACGAGCAGTACTTC. Translation: CASSLTGTGLYEQYF.

This clone was detected ten times or more. This CDR3 reads CASTLRGHTEAFF. CDR3 in DNA: TGTGCCAGCACACTCAGGGGCCACACTGAAGCTTTCTTT. This chain uses TRBV6-5 with TRBJ1-1, with TRBD1 as a possible D gene (6 bases). Germline CDR1 is MNHEY and CDR2 is SVGAGI. V gave up 7 bases and J gave up 3 bases, with 12 bases separating them. This CDR3 has 13 residues.

The V and J genes are TRBV5-1 and TRBJ1-4; D is undetermined. The CDR3 length is 15 residues. V was shortened by 4 bases and J by 0 bases, with 10 bases between the two germline ends. Looked up from germline, CDR1 is SGHRS and CDR2 is YFSETQ. The CDR3: CASSPAGATNEKLFF. The CDR3 DNA reads as TGCGCCAGCAGCCCCGCGGGAGCAACTAATGAAAAACTGTTTTTT.

This rearrangement joins TRBV7-9 to TRBJ2-5; TRBD2 might be the D (6 bases). There are 14 residues in the CDR3. Trimming removed 5 bases from V and 5 bases from J, with 15 bases in between. Germline V gene sequence: CDR1 SEHNR, CDR2 FQNEAQ (reference sequence). Here the CDR3 reads CASSPAAGKETQYF. For the CDR3, the DNA is TGTGCCAGCAGCCCCGCGGCGGGAAAGGAGACCCAGTACTTC.

The rearrangement links TRBV9 to TRBJ1-4; D may be TRBD1 (5 bases). The CDR3 has 15 amino acids. Deletions cut 3 bases from V and 8 bases from J, with 17 bases between. The germline V gene has CDR1 SGDLS and CDR2 YYNGEE. The CDR3 here is CASSAAGQGREKLFF. The CDR3, as DNA: TGTGCCAGCAGCGCCGCGGGGCAGGGTCGAGAAAAACTGTTTTTT. The full variable domain, rest sourced from reference TRBV9 and TRBJ1-4, is DSGVTQTPKHLITATGQRVTLRCSPRSGDLSVYWYQQSLDQGLQFLIQYYNGEERAKGNILERFSAQQFPDLHSELNLSSLELGDSALYFCASSAAGQGREKLFFGSGTQLSVL.

V is TRBV6-5 and J is TRBJ1-5; D possibly corresponds to TRBD1 (6 bases). Germline V gene sequence: CDR1 MNHEY, CDR2 SVGAGI. Trimming left V 6 bases short and J 6 bases short, with 18 bases between. CDR3 length: 15 residues. The CDR3 loop reads CASSLNWGQGQPQHF. CDR3 nucleotides: TGTGCCAGCAGCTTAAATTGGGGGCAAGGTCAGCCCCAGCATTTT.

The count of this clone is one. The rearrangement uses TRBV12-3 or TRBV12-4 and TRBJ1-2; D is possibly TRBD1 (5 bases). The V end lost 5 bases, the J end lost 5 bases, and 12 bases lay between the germline ends. CDR3 length: 13 amino acids. The CDR3 region has the DNA TGTGCCAGCAGTCTTCGACAGCAATATGGCTACACCTTC. It is translated as CASSLRQQYGYTF.

The chain employs TRBV12-3 or TRBV12-4 and TRBJ1-1; 8 nucleotides line up with TRBD1. The CDR3 spans 13 residues. Trimming at V came to 7 bases and at J to 6 bases, leaving 7 bases not matched to a gene. CDR3 DNA sequence: TGTGCCAGCACCTTTGGACAGGGCGCTGAAGCTTTCTTT. Translated: CASTFGQGAEAFF.

This clone occurred once. The chain employs TRBV3-1 (or the pseudogene TRBV3-2) and TRBJ2-3; 8 bases are shared with TRBD2. Germline CDR1 LGHDT, CDR2 YNNKEL (reference sequence). The CDR3 totals 17 residues. V was clipped by 1 base and J by 3 bases; unmatched bases: 9. The CDR3 here is CASSQASRAGGTDTQYF. Written as DNA, the CDR3 is TGTGCCAGCAGCCAAGCCTCAAGGGCGGGGGGTACAGATACGCAGTATTTT.

J is TRBJ2-1 and V is TRBV19; 7 bases line up with TRBD1. Germline V lookup: CDR1 LNHDA, CDR2 SQIVND (reference sequence). J gave up 6 bases and V 4 bases, and 9 bases lay outside the gene matches. The CDR3 length is 15 residues. CDR3 residues: CASSSTGARLNEQFF. DNA of the CDR3: TGTGCCAGTAGTAGTACAGGGGCCCGTCTCAATGAGCAGTTCTTC.

The rearrangement links TRBV7-8 to TRBJ1-2, with D hard to call. Germline V gene data show CDR1 as SGHVS and CDR2 as FQNEAQ. The CDR3 loop spans 14 amino acids. Trimming stripped 7 bases from V and 4 bases from J, with 16 bases between. The CDR3 sequence is CASTFLPESYGYTF. The CDR3 bases are TGTGCCAGCACCTTCCTCCCAGAAAGCTATGGCTACACCTTC.

The chain has TRBV5-4 and TRBJ2-7, with TRBD1 identical over 9 bases. CDR3 length equals 13 residues. Germline V CDR1 and CDR2: SGHNT, YYREEE (reference sequence). The trim removed 4 bases at V and 5 bases at J, leaving 4 bases unmatched. CDR3 DNA sequence: TGTGCCAGCAGCCGGGACAGGGTGGACGAGCAGTACTTC. Translation gives CASSRDRVDEQYF.